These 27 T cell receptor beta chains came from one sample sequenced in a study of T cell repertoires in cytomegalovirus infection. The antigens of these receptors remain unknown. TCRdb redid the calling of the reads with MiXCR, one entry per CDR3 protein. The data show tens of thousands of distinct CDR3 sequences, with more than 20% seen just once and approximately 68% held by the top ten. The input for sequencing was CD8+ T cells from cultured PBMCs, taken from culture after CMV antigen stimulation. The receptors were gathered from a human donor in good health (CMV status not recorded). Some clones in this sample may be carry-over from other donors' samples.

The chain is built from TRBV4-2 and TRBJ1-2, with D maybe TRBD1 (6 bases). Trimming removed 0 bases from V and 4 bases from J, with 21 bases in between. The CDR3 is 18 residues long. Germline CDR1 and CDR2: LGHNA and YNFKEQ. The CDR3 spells CASSQDKGVSGGFYGYTF. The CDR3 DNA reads TGTGCCAGCAGCCAAGATAAGGGGGTCTCTGGGGGATTCTATGGCTACACCTTC.

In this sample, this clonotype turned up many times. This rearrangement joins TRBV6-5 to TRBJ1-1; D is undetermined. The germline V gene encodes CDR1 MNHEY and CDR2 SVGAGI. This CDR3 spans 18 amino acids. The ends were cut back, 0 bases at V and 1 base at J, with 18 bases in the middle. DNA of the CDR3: TGTGCCAGCAGTTACTCGATGGCCCAGGACGGGGAGAACACTGAAGCTTTCTTT. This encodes CASSYSMAQDGENTEAFF.

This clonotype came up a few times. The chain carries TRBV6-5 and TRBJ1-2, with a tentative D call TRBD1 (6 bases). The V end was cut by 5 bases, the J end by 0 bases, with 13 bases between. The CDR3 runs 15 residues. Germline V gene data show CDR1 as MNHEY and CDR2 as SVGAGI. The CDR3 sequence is CASSLGQRANYGYTF. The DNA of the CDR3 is TGTGCCAGCAGTCTTGGACAGAGAGCTAACTATGGCTACACCTTC.

The CDR3 region has the DNA TGTGCCAGTAGCCCTCGTGGGGCCCCTAATCAGCCCCAGCATTTT. Its translation: CASSPRGAPNQPQHF. The V call is TRBV19, the J call TRBJ1-5; TRBD1 is a possible D gene (5 bases). The V end was cut by 6 bases, the J end by 4 bases, with 16 bases between. The CDR3 is 15 amino acids. Germline loops: CDR1 LNHDA, CDR2 SQIVND (reference sequence).

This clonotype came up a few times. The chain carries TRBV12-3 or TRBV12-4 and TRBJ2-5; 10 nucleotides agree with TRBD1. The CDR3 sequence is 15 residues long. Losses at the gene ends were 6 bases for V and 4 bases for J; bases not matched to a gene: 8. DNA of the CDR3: TGTGCCAGCAGGACAGGGGGCAGTGGGCGAGAGACCCAGTACTTC. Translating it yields CASRTGGSGRETQYF.

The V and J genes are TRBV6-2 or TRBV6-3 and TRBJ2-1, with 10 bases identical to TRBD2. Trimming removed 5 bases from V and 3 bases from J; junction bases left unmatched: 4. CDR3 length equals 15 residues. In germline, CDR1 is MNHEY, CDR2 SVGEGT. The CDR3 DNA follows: TGTGCCAGCAGTGGAGCTAGCGGGGGCTACAATGAGCAGTTCTTC. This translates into CASSGASGGYNEQFF.

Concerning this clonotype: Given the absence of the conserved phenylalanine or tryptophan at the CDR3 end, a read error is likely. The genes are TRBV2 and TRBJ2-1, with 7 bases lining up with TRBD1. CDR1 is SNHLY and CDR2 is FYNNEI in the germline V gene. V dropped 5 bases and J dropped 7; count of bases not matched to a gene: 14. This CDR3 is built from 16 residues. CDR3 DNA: TGTGCCAGCAGTCAGGGACAGACAGTCTCAGGAAATGAGCAGTTCTTA. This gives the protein CASSQGQTVSGNEQFL.

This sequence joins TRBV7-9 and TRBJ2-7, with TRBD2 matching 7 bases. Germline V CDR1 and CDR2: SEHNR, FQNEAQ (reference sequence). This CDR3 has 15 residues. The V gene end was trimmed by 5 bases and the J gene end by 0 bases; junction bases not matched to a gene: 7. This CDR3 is CASSGSGVSSYEQYF. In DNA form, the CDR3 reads TGTGCCAGCAGCGGAAGCGGGGTTAGCTCCTACGAGCAGTACTTC.

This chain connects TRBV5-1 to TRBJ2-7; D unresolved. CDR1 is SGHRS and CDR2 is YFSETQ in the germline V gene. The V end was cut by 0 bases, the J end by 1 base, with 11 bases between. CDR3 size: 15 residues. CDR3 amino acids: CASSLDAGSSYEQYF. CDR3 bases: TGCGCCAGCAGCTTGGACGCAGGTTCGTCCTACGAGCAGTACTTC.

The CDR3 here is CASSLPERTEAFF. CDR3 DNA sequence: TGTGCCAGCAGCTTACCAGAAAGGACTGAAGCTTTCTTT. The chain links TRBV7-9 to TRBJ1-1; D uncertain. Trimming cost V 2 bases and J 5 bases, with 9 bases left between them. The V gene's germline CDR1 is SEHNR and CDR2 FQNEAQ (reference sequence). CDR3 size: 13 residues.

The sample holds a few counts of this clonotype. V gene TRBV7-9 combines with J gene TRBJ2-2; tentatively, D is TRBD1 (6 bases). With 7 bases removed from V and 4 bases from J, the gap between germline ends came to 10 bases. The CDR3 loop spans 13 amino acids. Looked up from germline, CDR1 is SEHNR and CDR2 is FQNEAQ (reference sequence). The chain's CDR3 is CASIQGITGELFF. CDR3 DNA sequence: TGTGCCAGCATCCAGGGGATCACCGGGGAGCTGTTTTTT.

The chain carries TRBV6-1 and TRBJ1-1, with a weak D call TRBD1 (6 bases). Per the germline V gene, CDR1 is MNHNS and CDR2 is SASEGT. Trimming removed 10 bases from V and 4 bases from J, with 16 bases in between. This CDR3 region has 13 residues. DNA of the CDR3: TGTGCCATCGTACAGGGTGACAGCACTGAAGCTTTCTTT. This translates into CAIVQGDSTEAFF.

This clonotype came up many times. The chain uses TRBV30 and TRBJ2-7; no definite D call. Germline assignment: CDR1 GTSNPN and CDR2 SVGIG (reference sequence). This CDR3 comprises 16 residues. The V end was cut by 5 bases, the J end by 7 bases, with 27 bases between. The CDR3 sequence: CAWSTYGPVPPREQYF. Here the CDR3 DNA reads TGTGCCTGGTCCACTTATGGGCCGGTGCCACCGAGGGAGCAGTACTTC.

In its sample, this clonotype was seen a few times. Here the CDR3 reads CASSPWRGQRNTEAFF. The CDR3 region has the DNA TGTGCCAGCAGCCCCTGGAGGGGACAGCGGAACACTGAAGCTTTCTTT. The gene calls are TRBV7-2 and TRBJ1-1; 7 bases are a match to TRBD1. This CDR3 region has 16 residues. Germline V lookup: CDR1 SGHTA, CDR2 FQGNSA. The junction had 10 bases not matched to a gene; V was cut back by 5 bases and J by 1 base.

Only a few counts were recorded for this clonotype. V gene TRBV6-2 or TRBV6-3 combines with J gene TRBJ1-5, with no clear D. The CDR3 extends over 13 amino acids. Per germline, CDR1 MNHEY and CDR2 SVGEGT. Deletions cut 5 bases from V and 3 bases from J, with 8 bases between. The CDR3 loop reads CASSLNFNQPQHF. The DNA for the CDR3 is TGTGCCAGCAGTCTCAACTTCAATCAGCCCCAGCATTTT.

Here the CDR3 reads CASSQGAVGSYEQYF. For the CDR3, the DNA is TGCGCCAGCAGCCAAGGGGCAGTTGGCTCCTACGAGCAGTACTTC. This rearrangement joins TRBV4-3 to TRBJ2-7; no reliable D call. The germline CDR1 and CDR2 sequences are LGHNA and YSLEER. The CDR3 sequence is 15 residues long. V was trimmed by 1 base and J by 0 bases, leaving 10 bases between them.

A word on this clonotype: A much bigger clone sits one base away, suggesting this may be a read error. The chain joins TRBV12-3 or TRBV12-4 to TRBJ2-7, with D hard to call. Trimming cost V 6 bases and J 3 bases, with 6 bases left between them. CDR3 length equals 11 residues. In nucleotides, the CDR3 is TGTGCCAGCAGCTCCTACTACGAGCAGTACTTC. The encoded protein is CASSSYYEQYF.

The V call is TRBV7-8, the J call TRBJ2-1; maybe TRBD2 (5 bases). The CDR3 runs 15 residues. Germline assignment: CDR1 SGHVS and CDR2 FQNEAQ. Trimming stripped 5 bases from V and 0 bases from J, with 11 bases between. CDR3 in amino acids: CASSGLASSYNEQFF. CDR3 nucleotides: TGTGCCAGCAGCGGTCTAGCCAGCTCCTACAATGAGCAGTTCTTC.

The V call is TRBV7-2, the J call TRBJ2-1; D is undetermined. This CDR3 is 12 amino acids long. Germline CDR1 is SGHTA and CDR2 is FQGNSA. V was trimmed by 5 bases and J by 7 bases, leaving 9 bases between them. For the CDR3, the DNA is TGTGCCAGCAGCCTACAAAGGAATGAGCAGTTCTTC. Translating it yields CASSLQRNEQFF. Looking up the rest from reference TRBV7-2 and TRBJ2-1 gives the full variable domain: GAGVSQSPSNKVTEKGKDVELRCDPISGHTALYWYRQSLGQGLEFLIYFQGNSAPDKSGLPSDRFSAERTGGSVSTLTIQRTQQEDSAVYLCASSLQRNEQFFGPGTRLTVL.

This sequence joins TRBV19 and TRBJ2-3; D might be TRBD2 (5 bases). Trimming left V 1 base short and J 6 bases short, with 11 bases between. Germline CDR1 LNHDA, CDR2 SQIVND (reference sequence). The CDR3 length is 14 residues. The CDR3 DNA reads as TGTGCCAGTAGTATAGCGGGAATGTTGGATACGCAGTATTTT. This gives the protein CASSIAGMLDTQYF.

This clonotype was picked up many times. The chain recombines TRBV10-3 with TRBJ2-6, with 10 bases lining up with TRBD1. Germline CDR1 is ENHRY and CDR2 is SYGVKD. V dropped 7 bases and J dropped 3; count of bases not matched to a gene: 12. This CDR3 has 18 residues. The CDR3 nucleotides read TGTGCCATCACCGCCTCCCAGACAGGGGGCGGTGGGGCCAACGTCCTGACTTTC. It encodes CAITASQTGGGGANVLTF.

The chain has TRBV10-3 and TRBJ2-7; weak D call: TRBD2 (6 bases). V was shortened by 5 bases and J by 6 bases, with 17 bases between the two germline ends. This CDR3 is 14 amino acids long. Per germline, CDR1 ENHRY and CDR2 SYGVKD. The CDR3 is CAISQGEGLLEQYF. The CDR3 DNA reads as TGTGCCATCAGTCAAGGAGAGGGACTCCTCGAGCAGTACTTC.

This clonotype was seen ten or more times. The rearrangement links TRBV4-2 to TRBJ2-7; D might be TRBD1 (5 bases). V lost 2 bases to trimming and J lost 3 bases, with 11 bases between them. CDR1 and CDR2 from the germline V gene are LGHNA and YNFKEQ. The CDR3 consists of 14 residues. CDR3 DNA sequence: TGTGCCAGCAGCCAAAACAGGATGAACTACGAGCAGTACTTC. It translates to CASSQNRMNYEQYF.

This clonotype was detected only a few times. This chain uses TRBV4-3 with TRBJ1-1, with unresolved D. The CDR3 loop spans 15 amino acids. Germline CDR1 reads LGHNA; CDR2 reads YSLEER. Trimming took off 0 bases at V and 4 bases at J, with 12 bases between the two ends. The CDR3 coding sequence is TGCGCCAGCAGCCAAGACCGGCGCGGGGTCACTGAAGCTTTCTTT. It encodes CASSQDRRGVTEAFF.

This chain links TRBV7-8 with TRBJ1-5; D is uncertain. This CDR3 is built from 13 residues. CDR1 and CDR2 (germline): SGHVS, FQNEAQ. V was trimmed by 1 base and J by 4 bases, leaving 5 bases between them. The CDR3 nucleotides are TGTGCCAGCAGCTTAGAGTTGAATCAGCCCCAGCATTTT. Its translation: CASSLELNQPQHF.

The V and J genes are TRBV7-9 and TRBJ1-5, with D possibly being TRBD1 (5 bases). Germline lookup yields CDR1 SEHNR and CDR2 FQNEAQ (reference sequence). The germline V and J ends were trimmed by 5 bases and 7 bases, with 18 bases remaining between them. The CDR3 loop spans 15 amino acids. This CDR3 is CASSRDGGNRQPQHF. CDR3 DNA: TGTGCCAGCAGCCGGGACGGGGGTAATCGGCAGCCCCAGCATTTT. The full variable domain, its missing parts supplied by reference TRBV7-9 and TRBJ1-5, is DTGVSQNPRHKITKRGQNVTFRCDPISEHNRLYWYRQTLGQGPEFLTYFQNEAQLEKSRLLSDRFSAERPKGSFSTLEIQRTEQGDSAMYLCASSRDGGNRQPQHFGDGTRLSIL.

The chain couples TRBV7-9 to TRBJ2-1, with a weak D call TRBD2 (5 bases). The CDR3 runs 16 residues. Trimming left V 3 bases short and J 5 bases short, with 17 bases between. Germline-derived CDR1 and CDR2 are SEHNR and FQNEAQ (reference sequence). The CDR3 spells CASSFGKLDGDNEQFF. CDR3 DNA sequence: TGTGCCAGCAGCTTCGGGAAACTAGACGGTGACAATGAGCAGTTCTTC.